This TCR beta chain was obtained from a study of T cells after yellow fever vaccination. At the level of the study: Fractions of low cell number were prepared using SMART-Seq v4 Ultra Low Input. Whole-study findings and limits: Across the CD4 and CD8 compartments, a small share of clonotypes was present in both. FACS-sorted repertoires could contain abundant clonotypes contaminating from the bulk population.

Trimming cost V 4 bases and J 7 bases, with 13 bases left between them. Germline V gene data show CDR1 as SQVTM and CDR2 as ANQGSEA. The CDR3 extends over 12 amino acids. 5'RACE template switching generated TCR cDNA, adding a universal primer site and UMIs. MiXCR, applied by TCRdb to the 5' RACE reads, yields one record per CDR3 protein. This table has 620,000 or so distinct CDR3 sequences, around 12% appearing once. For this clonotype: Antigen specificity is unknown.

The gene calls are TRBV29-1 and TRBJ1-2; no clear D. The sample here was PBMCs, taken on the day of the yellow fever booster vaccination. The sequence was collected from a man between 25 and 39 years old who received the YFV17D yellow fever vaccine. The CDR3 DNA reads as TGCAGCGTTGGGCTCCCAAGCGGTGGCTACACCTTC. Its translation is CSVGLPSGGYTF. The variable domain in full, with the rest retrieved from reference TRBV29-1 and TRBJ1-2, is SAVISQKPSRDICQRGTSLTIQCQVDSQVTMMFWYRQQPGQSLTLIATANQGSEATYESGFVIDKFPISRPNLTFSTLTVSNMSPEDSSIYLCSVGLPSGGYTFGSGTRLTVV.